The source of this T cell receptor beta chain is a study of blood T cell repertoires in COVID-19 (dated by TCRdb to about 2020). Regarding the study in general: Collaborator samples came from the United States, Italy and Spain and covered acute and convalescent phases of COVID-19. A de-identified subject ID, COVID-19 status, age in years and sex were almost always included in the sample metadata. The repertoires were released in a freely available public database intended as a resource for research on the immune response to SARS-CoV-2. The dataset comprised deeply sampled blood TCRbeta repertoires from subjects exposed to, actively infected with, or recovered from COVID-19. Samples were obtained from the ongoing ImmuneRACE study (first 160 participants) and from 950 to 1,500 subjects provided by 6 global collaborators. The prospective study material was composed of cDNA or gDNA derived from T cells, B-cell-depleted T cells, or PBMCs. Where HLA class I and class II types were available, the types were taken from metadata supplied by the sample provider, not from assay-based typing. The paper as a whole reports these results and caveats: The amount of clinical and demographic metadata varied by source and participant and was provided uncurated.

The germline V gene (reference sequence) provides CDR1 LGHDT and CDR2 YNNKEL. The germline V end is reduced by 1 base and the J end by 3 bases; junction bases left unmatched: 6. Spanning cysteine to phenylalanine, the CDR3 consists of 17 amino acids. Here the CDR3 DNA is all that survives: 51 bases in frame from base 1. TCRbeta CDR3 regions were amplified from genomic DNA by means of the immunoSEQ Assay, a bias-controlled multiplex PCR. Turning to the authors' computational methods: The number of nucleated cells in each sample was estimated from the amplification of reference gene primers within the assay. To quantify the absolute abundance of each unique TCRbeta CDR3 rearrangement, sequence reads were collapsed and filtered. For each sample, productive Simpson clonality was calculated as the square root of Simpson's diversity index across productive rearrangements. TCRdb re-hosts the immuneACCESS table, in-frame sequences only. Its copies lack some clones; in the studies checked, an unresolved V gene accounts for under half of them, and the cause for the rest is not known. The V and J calls and the clone size are those of that table, but D and trimming were determined from the DNA. The sample contains approximately 220,000 clones, about four fifths of them found a single time. Jointly, the top ten make up approximately 1.3% of the sample.

About this clone: Its antigen is not yet known. The sample holds no much larger clone one base away, and base qualities are not on file.

Participants in the prospective study were enrolled through a virtual design, were aged about 18 to 89 years, and lived in approximately 25 United States geographic areas. In the prospective study, participants were assigned to cohorts based on the clinical history participants reported in a screening survey and a study questionnaire. In the prospective study, whole blood, serum and a nasopharyngeal or oropharyngeal swab were collected from each participant by mobile phlebotomists. Participants in the prospective study had the option to provide additional blood draws and questionnaires over a roughly two-month period. Before DNA extraction, blood samples from the prospective study were shipped at room temperature or frozen.

This TCR came from a middle-aged woman with acute COVID-19. The chain uses TRBV3-1 (or the pseudogene TRBV3-2) and TRBJ2-6; the junction holds 7 bases that match TRBD2. The sequencing sample was made of PBMCs or T cells enriched from blood (not recorded which). The nucleotides read TGTGCCAGCAGCCAAGGGCTAGCGGCGATTGGGGCCAACGTCCTGACTTTC. This sequence encodes CASSQGLAAIGANVLTF.